This T cell receptor (beta chain) stems from a study of blood T cell repertoires in COVID-19. The overall study: Samples of COVID-19 (acute and convalescent) were obtained from the United States, Italy and Spain. PBMCs, B-cell-depleted T cells, or T cells were the source of the cDNA or gDNA that made up the material.

As processed by the authors: Estimation of nucleated cell counts was performed using reference gene primer amplification. Measured with immunoSEQ multiplex PCR; TCRdb has only the in-frame clones, and not every one. The DNA gave D and trimming, while V, J and clone size come from that table. The table lists roughly 280,000 clones, 85% to 90% of them singletons. Trimming at V came to 5 bases and at J to 6 bases, leaving 4 bases not matched to a gene. Germline CDR1 and CDR2: SGHAT and FQNNGV. This CDR3 region has 14 residues. The rearrangement links TRBV11-2 to TRBJ1-4; 9 bases agree with TRBD1. The receptor comes from a man between 18 and 35 years old with active or convalescent COVID-19. Source material: peripheral blood. For the CDR3, the DNA is TGTGCCAGCAGCGCACAGGGGGCAGATGAAAAACTGTTTTTT. It yields the protein CASSAQGADEKLFF.